These 8 T cell receptor beta chains originate from one sample sequenced in a study of STAT5B mutations in CD4+ large granular lymphocyte leukemia. Clones were read by immunoSEQ multiplex PCR, and TCRdb kept only the in-frame ones, dropping some. The sample holds 35,000 to 40,000 clones; 75% to 85% are singletons and the top ten take approximately 0.6%. Sample: CD4+ T cells from blood buffy coats. These receptors were obtained from a human donor in good health.

This rearrangement joins TRBV2 to TRBJ1-2; 10 bases line up with TRBD1. V lost 6 bases to trimming and J lost 4 bases; unmatched junction nucleotides: 5. The germline V gene encodes CDR1 SNHLY and CDR2 FYNNEI. This CDR3 region has 14 residues. DNA for the CDR3: TGTGCCAGCAGCAAGGACAGGGGGAGCTATGGCTACACCTTC. Encoded protein: CASSKDRGSYGYTF. Using reference TRBV2 and TRBJ1-2 for the parts outside the CDR3, the full variable domain is EPEVTQTPSHQVTQMGQEVILRCVPISNHLYFYWYRQILGQKVEFLVSFYNNEISEKSEIFDDQFSVERPDGSNFTLKIRSTKLEDSAMYFCASSKDRGSYGYTFGSGTRLTVV.

This clone appeared a few times. The chain combines TRBV18 with TRBJ1-1; the D is unclear. The CDR3 is 13 residues long. CDR1 is KGHSH, CDR2 LQKENI, per germline. The V and J ends lost 3 bases and 0 bases respectively, with 5 bases between them. CDR3 in DNA: TGTGCCAGCTCACCGTCCGTGAACACTGAAGCTTTCTTT. It is translated as CASSPSVNTEAFF.

In nucleotides, the CDR3 is TGTGCCAGCAGCTCGACCGGACTAGCGGGAGCAGAGACCCAGTACTTC. This translates into CASSSTGLAGAETQYF. The rearrangement links TRBV9 to TRBJ2-5, with 13 positions matching TRBD2. The ends lost 4 bases at V and 4 bases at J; junction bases unmatched: 7. Germline assignment: CDR1 SGDLS and CDR2 YYNGEE. The CDR3 sequence is 16 residues long.

There are a few counts of this clone. The gene calls are TRBV11-1 and TRBJ2-5; tentative D call: TRBD2 (5 bases). This CDR3 contains 12 residues. Deletions cut 5 bases from V and 5 bases from J, with 9 bases between. Germline CDR1 SGHAT, CDR2 FQDESV (reference sequence). The CDR3 nucleotides read TGTGCCAGCAGCCTTACGGGGGAGACCCAGTACTTC. It encodes CASSLTGETQYF. The full variable domain, completed using reference TRBV11-1 and TRBJ2-5, is EAEVAQSPRYKITEKSQAVAFWCDPISGHATLYWYRQILGQGPELLVQFQDESVVDDSQLPKDRFSAERLKGVDSTLKIQPAELGDSAMYLCASSLTGETQYFGPGTRLLVL.

This chain links TRBV19 with TRBJ2-7, with 11 bases lining up with TRBD2. V lost 6 bases, J lost 1 base, and 2 bases stayed unmatched. Germline CDR1 is LNHDA and CDR2 is SQIVND (reference sequence). The length of the CDR3 is 14 residues. The CDR3 reads CASRTSGDSYEQYF. CDR3 sequence (DNA): TGTGCCAGTAGGACTAGCGGGGATTCCTACGAGCAGTACTTC.

The chain couples TRBV7-2 to TRBJ2-2; 7 bases map to TRBD2. CDR1 is SGHTA and CDR2 is FQGNSA in the germline V gene. Trimming at V came to 1 base and at J to 6 bases, leaving 5 bases not matched to a gene. The CDR3 consists of 15 residues. The CDR3 loop is CASSLVAGSAGELFF. CDR3 nucleotide sequence: TGTGCCAGCAGCTTAGTAGCGGGTAGTGCCGGGGAGCTGTTTTTT.

The chain uses TRBV18 and TRBJ2-5; 7 bases match TRBD1. The V and J ends lost 6 bases and 2 bases, in that order; junction bases with no gene match: 3. The CDR3 covers 13 residues. Germline V lookup: CDR1 KGHSH, CDR2 LQKENI. The CDR3 reads CASSRQGQETQYF. CDR3 nucleotides: TGTGCCAGCTCGCGACAGGGTCAAGAGACCCAGTACTTC.

This clone was observed a few times. The chain uses TRBV15 and TRBJ1-5; maybe TRBD1 (6 bases). The CDR3 runs to 14 residues. Germline V lookup: CDR1 LNHNV, CDR2 YYDKDF (reference sequence). The germline V and J ends were trimmed by 5 bases and 1 base, with 9 bases remaining between them. CDR3 coding DNA: TGTGCCACCAGCGTAGGGGGAAGCAATCAGCCCCAGCATTTT. Translation gives CATSVGGSNQPQHF.